A single sample is the source of the 30 T cell receptor beta chains below, sequenced in a study of T cell changes during pregnancy in multiple sclerosis. Only in-frame clones appear in the TCRdb table, and some are missing; sequencing was by immunoSEQ multiplex PCR. The sample carries about 53,000 clones, about nine tenths recorded once. The input for sequencing was CD4+ T cells from peripheral blood mononuclear cells, taken in the third trimester of pregnancy. These receptors were obtained from a female donor with multiple sclerosis, enrolled in a pregnancy study.

The chain employs TRBV6-5 and TRBJ2-7; 7 bases are shared with TRBD1. Trimming took 8 bases from V and 3 from J; bases not matched to a gene: 10. Looked up from germline, CDR1 is MNHEY and CDR2 is SVGAGI. The CDR3 contains 14 residues. In DNA form, the CDR3 reads TGTGCCAGCTTTCCTCCGGGACAGAGCTACGAGCAGTACTTC. Amino acids: CASFPPGQSYEQYF.

The CDR3 region is CASSPTGTGGEKLFF. CDR3 sequence (DNA): TGCGCCAGCAGCCCAACCGGGACAGGGGGTGAAAAACTGTTTTTT. V usage is TRBV5-1 and J usage is TRBJ1-4; 11 positions agree with TRBD1. The ends lost 4 bases at V and 7 bases at J; junction bases unmatched: 6. Germline loops: CDR1 SGHRS, CDR2 YFSETQ. The CDR3 contains 15 residues.

The chain carries TRBV10-3 and TRBJ2-7; perhaps TRBD1 as D (5 bases). CDR1 and CDR2 from the germline V gene are ENHRY and SYGVKD. Trimming pared 2 bases from V and 4 bases from J, leaving 9 bases between. This CDR3 region has 13 residues. CDR3 bases: TGTGCCATCAGTGAGCCTCAGGGATACGAGCAGTACTTC. It encodes CAISEPQGYEQYF.

The gene calls are TRBV4-2 and TRBJ2-3, with 8 bases that match TRBD2. Germline V lookup: CDR1 LGHNA, CDR2 YNFKEQ. CDR3 length: 16 residues. V dropped 0 bases and J dropped 0; count of bases not matched to a gene: 2. CDR3 bases: TGTGCCAGCAGCCAAGAAGCGGGGGTGAGCACAGATACGCAGTATTTT. The encoded protein is CASSQEAGVSTDTQYF.

V and J are TRBV6-1 and TRBJ2-6; D remains ambiguous. Germline CDR1 MNHNS, CDR2 SASEGT. Trimming left V 8 bases short and J 0 bases short, with 11 bases between. This CDR3 is built from 15 residues. The CDR3 sequence: CASGRGSSGANVLTF. CDR3 sequence (DNA): TGTGCCAGCGGCCGAGGAAGCTCTGGGGCCAACGTCCTGACTTTC.

The J gene is TRBJ1-3, the V gene TRBV27; 12 positions match TRBD1. CDR3 length: 19 amino acids. Trimming cost V 2 bases and J 1 base; bases outside gene matches: 9. Looked up from germline, CDR1 is MNHEY and CDR2 is SMNVEV (reference sequence). Written as DNA, the CDR3 is TGTGCCAGCAGTTTAAGCGGGACAGGGGGCGCAGGGTCTGGAAACACCATATATTTT. This codes for CASSLSGTGGAGSGNTIYF.

V and J are TRBV4-1 and TRBJ1-5; D remains ambiguous. Per the germline V gene, CDR1 is MGHRA and CDR2 is YSYEKL. This CDR3 region has 18 residues. The V end lost 4 bases, the J end lost 0 bases, and 19 bases lay between the germline ends. CDR3 sequence reads: CASSLTETGSSSNQPQHF. DNA for the CDR3: TGCGCCAGCAGCCTCACCGAGACGGGGAGTTCTAGCAATCAGCCCCAGCATTTT.

This clone was seen just once. The chain recombines TRBV19 with TRBJ2-5; 9 positions agree with TRBD1. Germline V gene lookup returns CDR1 LNHDA and CDR2 SQIVND (reference sequence). There are 14 residues in the CDR3. The V and J ends lost 1 base and 6 bases, in that order; junction bases with no gene match: 3. CDR3 bases: TGTGCCAGTAGTATAGGCGGGACAGGGAAGACCCAGTACTTC. It specifies CASSIGGTGKTQYF.

This sequence joins TRBV5-6 and TRBJ1-6; D is perhaps TRBD1 (5 bases). Germline V CDR1 and CDR2: SGHDT, YYEEEE. CDR3 size: 17 residues. The V end lost 1 base, the J end lost 8 bases, and 19 bases lay between the germline ends. The CDR3 loop is CASSLSSWGLRDSPLHF. The CDR3 DNA reads as TGTGCCAGCAGCTTGTCTTCCTGGGGCCTACGGGATTCACCCCTCCACTTT.

The rearrangement uses TRBV4-1 and TRBJ1-2, with TRBD1 matching 7 bases. With 1 base clipped from V and 5 bases from J, the junction kept 4 bases outside the gene matches. Germline CDR1 reads MGHRA; CDR2 reads YSYEKL. The CDR3 consists of 14 residues. The CDR3 DNA sequence: TGCGCCAGCAGCCAAGGCGGCAGGGGGTATGGCTACACCTTC. It is translated as CASSQGGRGYGYTF.

The gene calls are TRBV5-6 and TRBJ1-2; 7 nucleotides align to TRBD1. Germline V gene sequence: CDR1 SGHDT, CDR2 YYEEEE. V was pared by 4 bases and J by 5 bases, with 8 bases of the junction left unmatched. CDR3 length: 14 amino acids. CDR3 loop: CASSPRGFMYGYTF. DNA of the CDR3: TGTGCCAGCAGCCCCAGGGGGTTTATGTATGGCTACACCTTC.

V gene TRBV6-4 combines with J gene TRBJ1-1; TRBD1 matches 9 bases. The CDR3 is 19 amino acids. V lost 6 bases, J lost 4 bases, and 21 bases stayed unmatched. CDR1 and CDR2 from the germline V gene are MRHNA and SNTAGT. CDR3 region: CASSVMGQDRGRVGTEAFF. DNA of the CDR3: TGTGCCAGCAGCGTGATGGGGCAGGACAGGGGAAGGGTAGGCACTGAAGCTTTCTTT.

The V call is TRBV27, the J call TRBJ1-1; TRBD1 might be the D (5 bases). V lost 10 bases and J lost 4, with 16 bases in between. Germline loops: CDR1 MNHEY, CDR2 SMNVEV (reference sequence). CDR3 size: 13 residues. The CDR3: CATSREGITEAFF. The CDR3 nucleotides are TGTGCCACCTCCCGGGAGGGGATCACTGAAGCTTTCTTT.

The chain joins TRBV30 to TRBJ1-2; D might be TRBD1 (5 bases). The germline gives CDR1 GTSNPN, CDR2 SVGIG (reference sequence). Between the trimmed V and J ends, which lost 5 bases and 3 bases, there was a span of 7 bases. The CDR3 sequence is 11 residues long. The CDR3 nucleotides read TGTGCCTGGGACAGAGACTATGGCTACACCTTC. Protein product: CAWDRDYGYTF. Looking up the rest from reference TRBV30 and TRBJ1-2 gives the full variable domain: SQTIHQWPATLVQPVGSPLSLECTVEGTSNPNLYWYRQAAGRGLQLLFYSVGIGQISSEVPQNLSASRPQDRQFILSSKKLLLSDSGFYLCAWDRDYGYTFGSGTRLTVV.

This chain uses TRBV6-5 with TRBJ1-3, with D unclear. The CDR3 spans 14 residues. Germline V gene sequence: CDR1 MNHEY, CDR2 SVGAGI. The V end was cut by 2 bases, the J end by 3 bases, with 8 bases between. CDR3 in DNA: TGTGCCAGCAGTTACGGTGGCAGTGGAAACACCATATATTTT. It is translated as CASSYGGSGNTIYF.

The chain carries TRBV28 and TRBJ2-1; 10 positions agree with TRBD2. This CDR3 spans 13 amino acids. Trimming took 5 bases from V and 9 from J; bases not matched to a gene: 4. Germline CDR1 reads MDHEN; CDR2 reads SYDVKM. CDR3 sequence reads: CASSSGGAGEQFF. The CDR3 bases are TGTGCCAGCAGTAGCGGGGGGGCCGGTGAGCAGTTCTTC. Full variable domain (remainder filled in from reference TRBV28 and TRBJ2-1): DVKVTQSSRYLVKRTGEKVFLECVQDMDHENMFWYRQDPGLGLRLIYFSYDVKMKEKGDIPEGYSVSREKKERFSLILESASTNQTSMYLCASSSGGAGEQFFGPGTRLTVL.

The J gene is TRBJ1-6, the V gene TRBV10-2, with TRBD1 matching 8 bases. J was trimmed by 10 bases and V by 0 bases; bases with no gene match: 8. Looked up from germline, CDR1 is WSHSY and CDR2 is SAAADI. The length of the CDR3 is 16 residues. CDR3 bases: TGCGCCAGCAGTGAGTCACCACAGGGGGTAGGGTCACCCCTCCACTTT. Protein product: CASSESPQGVGSPLHF.

CDR3 DNA: TGTGCCAGCAGCTTGCGCGCCTCTCTCCTAGCGGCCGCCTACGAGCAGTACTTC. Encoded protein: CASSLRASLLAAAYEQYF. V gene TRBV5-4 combines with J gene TRBJ2-7; TRBD2 matches 7 bases. Trimming at V came to 1 base and at J to 2 bases, leaving 15 bases not matched to a gene. Per the germline V gene, CDR1 is SGHNT and CDR2 is YYREEE (reference sequence). The CDR3 covers 18 residues. The full variable domain, completed using reference TRBV5-4 and TRBJ2-7, is ETGVTQSPTHLIKTRGQQVTLRCSSQSGHNTVSWYQQALGQGPQFIFQYYREEENGRGNFPPRFSGLQFPNYSSELNVNALELDDSALYLCASSLRASLLAAAYEQYFGPGTRLTVT.

This chain links TRBV5-1 with TRBJ2-5; possibly TRBD2 for D (6 bases). V gave up 0 bases and J gave up 5 bases, with 17 bases separating them. The length of the CDR3 is 16 residues. Germline CDR1 reads SGHRS; CDR2 reads YFSETQ. Here the CDR3 reads CASSLVVGGMEETQYF. CDR3 coding DNA: TGCGCCAGCAGCTTGGTTGTTGGGGGGATGGAGGAGACCCAGTACTTC.

This chain joins TRBV11-1 and TRBJ2-2, with a possible D match to TRBD2 (6 bases). Germline values: CDR1 SGHAT, CDR2 FQDESV (reference sequence). The ends were cut back, 2 bases at V and 5 bases at J, with 18 bases in the middle. The CDR3 contains 17 residues. The CDR3, as DNA: TGTGCCAGCAGCTTATTGGGCGGGGTCGGGTTTACCGGGGAGCTGTTTTTT. Encoded protein: CASSLLGGVGFTGELFF.

The rearrangement joins TRBV5-6 to TRBJ1-2, with a tentative D call TRBD1 (5 bases). Trimming pared 4 bases from V and 6 bases from J, leaving 13 bases between. The germline V gene encodes CDR1 SGHDT and CDR2 YYEEEE. The CDR3 runs to 13 residues. Here the CDR3 reads CASSTGGGDGYTF. CDR3 nucleotides: TGTGCCAGCAGCACTGGCGGGGGGGATGGCTACACCTTC.

The V and J genes are TRBV27 and TRBJ2-1, with TRBD1 matching over 7 bases. The ends lost 3 bases at V and 0 bases at J; junction bases unmatched: 8. Germline CDR1 is MNHEY and CDR2 is SMNVEV (reference sequence). The CDR3 length is 17 residues. The CDR3 here is CASSLGDRAFSYNEQFF. The CDR3, as DNA: TGTGCCAGCAGTTTGGGTGACAGGGCTTTCTCCTACAATGAGCAGTTCTTC.

This sequence joins TRBV7-2 and TRBJ1-5; 7 bases align to TRBD1. Germline CDR1 reads SGHTA; CDR2 reads FQGNSA. The CDR3 covers 18 residues. J lost 3 bases, V lost 5 bases, and 16 bases had no gene match. CDR3 sequence: CASSRNHVEGAYNQPQHF. CDR3 in DNA: TGTGCCAGCAGCCGCAACCATGTGGAGGGGGCGTACAATCAGCCCCAGCATTTT.

This chain joins TRBV4-1 and TRBJ2-1; 9 bases fit TRBD1. This CDR3 region has 15 residues. Losses at the gene ends were 5 bases for V and 10 bases for J; bases not matched to a gene: 12. The germline V gene encodes CDR1 MGHRA and CDR2 YSYEKL. The CDR3 DNA sequence: TGCGCCAGCAGCTTCCGGGACAGGGCTGTTGGCGAGCAGTTCTTC. This translates into CASSFRDRAVGEQFF.

This rearrangement joins TRBV5-1 to TRBJ1-4, with D possibly TRBD1 on 6 matching bases. This CDR3 spans 16 amino acids. Trimming took off 0 bases at V and 2 bases at J, with 11 bases between the two ends. Germline V gives CDR1 SGHRS, CDR2 YFSETQ. CDR3 loop: CASSLVSGATNEKLFF. DNA of the CDR3: TGCGCCAGCAGCTTGGTATCAGGGGCCACTAATGAAAAACTGTTTTTT.

This chain connects TRBV7-3 to TRBJ1-2, with D perhaps matching TRBD1 (5 bases). Trimming took off 5 bases at V and 7 bases at J, with 20 bases between the two ends. The length of the CDR3 is 15 residues. Per germline, CDR1 SGHTA and CDR2 FQGTGA. The chain's CDR3 is CASSLASRGVGGYTF. For the CDR3, the DNA is TGTGCCAGCAGCCTAGCAAGCCGGGGGGTCGGTGGCTACACCTTC.

The genes are TRBV10-3 and TRBJ1-2; possible D gene TRBD1, 6 bases. CDR3 length equals 13 residues. Germline CDR1 ENHRY, CDR2 SYGVKD. Deletions cut 7 bases from V and 5 bases from J, with 14 bases between. For the CDR3, the DNA is TGTGCCATCACCCCGGACAGAGAGTATGGCTACACCTTC. It is translated as CAITPDREYGYTF.

V gene TRBV30 combines with J gene TRBJ1-5; weak D call: TRBD1 (5 bases). The CDR3 consists of 13 residues. V lost 6 bases and J 2 bases, leaving 11 bases between the germline ends. Germline-derived CDR1 and CDR2 are GTSNPN and SVGIG (reference sequence). CDR3 in DNA: TGTGCCTGCTCGGGAGGGGGCAATCAGCCCCAGCATTTT. It is translated as CACSGGGNQPQHF.

The rearrangement joins TRBV18 to TRBJ1-3; the D is unclear. This CDR3 is built from 16 residues. Germline V gene sequence: CDR1 KGHSH, CDR2 LQKENI. The germline V and J ends were trimmed by 3 bases and 3 bases, with 15 bases remaining between them. The CDR3 reads CASSPAGTVGGNTIYF. CDR3 coding DNA: TGTGCCAGCTCACCGGCTGGCACAGTCGGTGGAAACACCATATATTTT.

The chain couples TRBV6-6 to TRBJ1-2; TRBD1 agrees at 8 bases. Unmatched junction bases numbered 10, after V lost 6 bases and J lost 1 base. The CDR3 runs 16 residues. Germline V CDR1 and CDR2: MNHNY, SVGAGI (reference sequence). The CDR3 protein is CASRSTGGGGNYGYTF. The CDR3, as DNA: TGTGCCAGCAGATCTACAGGGGGGGGAGGTAACTATGGCTACACCTTC.